This T cell receptor beta chain was identified in a study of blood T cell repertoires in COVID-19. Study information: There were acute and convalescent COVID-19 samples, and they came from the United States, Italy and Spain. T cells, B-cell-depleted T cells, or PBMCs supplied cDNA or gDNA.

Original processing notes: Estimation of nucleated cell counts was performed using reference gene primer amplification. Libraries were prepared by immunoSEQ multiplex PCR; TCRdb keeps only in-frame clonotypes and omits some of them. The V and J calls and clone size were taken over from that table, and D and trimming were inferred from the DNA. The sample lists approximately 90,000 clones, over 75% occurring once. The V gene's germline CDR1 is SGHRS and CDR2 YFSETQ. V lost 5 bases to trimming and J lost 2 bases, with 18 bases between them. The CDR3 loop spans 16 amino acids. V usage is TRBV5-1 and J usage is TRBJ2-3; maybe TRBD1 (5 bases). Specimen: peripheral blood. This TCR was sampled from a human donor in a cohort sampled during active COVID-19. DNA of the CDR3: TGCGCCAGCAGGTTAGGGAAACAGGCGGTCACAGATACGCAGTATTTT. Its protein product is CASRLGKQAVTDTQYF.